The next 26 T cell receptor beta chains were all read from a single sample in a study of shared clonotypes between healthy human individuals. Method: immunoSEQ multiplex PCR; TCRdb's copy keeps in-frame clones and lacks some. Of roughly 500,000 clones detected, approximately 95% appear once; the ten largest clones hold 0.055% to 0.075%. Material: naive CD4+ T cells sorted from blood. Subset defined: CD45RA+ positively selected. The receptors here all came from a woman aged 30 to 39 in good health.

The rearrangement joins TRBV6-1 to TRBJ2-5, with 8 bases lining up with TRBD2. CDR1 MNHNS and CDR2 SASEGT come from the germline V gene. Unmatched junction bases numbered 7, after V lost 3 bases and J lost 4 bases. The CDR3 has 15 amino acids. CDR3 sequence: CASSEELADPETQYF. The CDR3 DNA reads TGTGCCAGCAGTGAGGAACTAGCGGATCCAGAGACCCAGTACTTC.

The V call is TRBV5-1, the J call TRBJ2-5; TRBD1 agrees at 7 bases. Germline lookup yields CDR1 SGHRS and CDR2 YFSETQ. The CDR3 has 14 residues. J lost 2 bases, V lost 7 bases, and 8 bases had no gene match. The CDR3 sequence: CASSFGTAQETQYF. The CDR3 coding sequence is TGCGCCAGCTCGTTCGGGACAGCACAAGAGACCCAGTACTTC.

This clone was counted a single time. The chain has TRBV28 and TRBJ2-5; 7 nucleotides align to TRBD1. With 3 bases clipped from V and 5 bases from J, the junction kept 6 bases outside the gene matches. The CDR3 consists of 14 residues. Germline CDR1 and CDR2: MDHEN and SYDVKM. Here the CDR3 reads CASSLLQGRETQYF. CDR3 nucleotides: TGTGCCAGCAGTTTGTTACAGGGGCGGGAGACCCAGTACTTC.

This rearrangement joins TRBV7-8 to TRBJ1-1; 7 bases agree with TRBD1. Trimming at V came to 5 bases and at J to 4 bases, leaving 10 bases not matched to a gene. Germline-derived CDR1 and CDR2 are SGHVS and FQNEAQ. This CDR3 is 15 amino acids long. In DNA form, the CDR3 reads TGTGCCAGCAGCCCGACAGGGTCGAGGGCCACTGAAGCTTTCTTT. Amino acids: CASSPTGSRATEAFF.

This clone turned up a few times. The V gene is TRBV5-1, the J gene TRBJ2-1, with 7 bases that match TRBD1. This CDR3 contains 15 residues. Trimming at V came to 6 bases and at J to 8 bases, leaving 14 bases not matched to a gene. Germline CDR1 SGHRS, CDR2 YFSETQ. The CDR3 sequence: CASKRDSSGLYEQFF. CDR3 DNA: TGCGCCAGCAAGAGGGACAGCAGTGGTCTGTATGAGCAGTTCTTC.

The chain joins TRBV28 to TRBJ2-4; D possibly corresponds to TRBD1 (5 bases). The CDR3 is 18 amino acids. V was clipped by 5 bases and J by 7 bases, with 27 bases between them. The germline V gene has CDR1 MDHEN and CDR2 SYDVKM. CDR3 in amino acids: CASSPPFPGPIVENIQYF. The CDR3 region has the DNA TGTGCCAGCAGTCCGCCCTTTCCAGGGCCTATTGTTGAGAACATTCAGTACTTC.

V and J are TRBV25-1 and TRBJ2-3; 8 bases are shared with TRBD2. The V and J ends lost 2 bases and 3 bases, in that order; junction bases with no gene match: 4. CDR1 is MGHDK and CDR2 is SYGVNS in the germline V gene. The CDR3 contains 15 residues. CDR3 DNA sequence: TGTGCCAGCAGTGAAGCGGGAGGAGGGACAGATACGCAGTATTTT. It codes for CASSEAGGGTDTQYF.

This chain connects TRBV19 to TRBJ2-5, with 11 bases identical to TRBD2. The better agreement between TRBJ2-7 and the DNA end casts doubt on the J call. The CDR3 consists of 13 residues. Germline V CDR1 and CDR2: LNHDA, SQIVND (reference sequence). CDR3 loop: CASMGLAVHEQYF. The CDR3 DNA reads TGTGCCAGTATGGGACTAGCGGTTCACGAGCAGTACTTC.

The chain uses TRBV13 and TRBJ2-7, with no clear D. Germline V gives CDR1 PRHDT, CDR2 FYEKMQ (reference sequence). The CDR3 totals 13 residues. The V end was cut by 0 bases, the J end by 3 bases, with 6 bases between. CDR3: CASSLGQGYEQYF. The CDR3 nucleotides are TGTGCCAGCAGCTTAGGACAAGGCTACGAGCAGTACTTC.

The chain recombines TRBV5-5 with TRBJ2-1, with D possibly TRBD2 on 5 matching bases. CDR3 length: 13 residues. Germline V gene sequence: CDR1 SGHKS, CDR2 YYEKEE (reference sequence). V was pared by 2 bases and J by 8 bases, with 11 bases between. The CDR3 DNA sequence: TGTGCCAGCAGCTTTCGGGGAAGGGATGAGCAGTTCTTC. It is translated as CASSFRGRDEQFF. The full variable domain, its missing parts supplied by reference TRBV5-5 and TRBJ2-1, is DAGVTQSPTHLIKTRGQQVTLRCSPISGHKSVSWYQQVLGQGPQFIFQYYEKEERGRGNFPDRFSARQFPNYSSELNVNALLLGDSALYLCASSFRGRDEQFFGPGTRLTVL.

DNA for the CDR3: TGTGCCAGTAGTATTCCCTGGGTAAGAGGGGGGCTTAATCAGCCCCAGCATTTT. The encoded protein is CASSIPWVRGGLNQPQHF. V gene TRBV19 combines with J gene TRBJ1-5, with D maybe TRBD1 (6 bases). Germline V gene lookup returns CDR1 LNHDA and CDR2 SQIVND (reference sequence). Between the trimmed V and J ends, which lost 3 bases and 4 bases, there was a span of 22 bases. The CDR3 sequence is 18 residues long.

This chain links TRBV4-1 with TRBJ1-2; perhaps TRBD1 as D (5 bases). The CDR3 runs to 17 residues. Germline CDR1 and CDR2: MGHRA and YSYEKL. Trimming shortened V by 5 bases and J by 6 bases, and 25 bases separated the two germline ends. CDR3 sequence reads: CASSKTSSGWREDGYTF. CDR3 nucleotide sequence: TGCGCCAGCAGCAAAACCAGCTCAGGGTGGCGTGAGGATGGCTACACCTTC.

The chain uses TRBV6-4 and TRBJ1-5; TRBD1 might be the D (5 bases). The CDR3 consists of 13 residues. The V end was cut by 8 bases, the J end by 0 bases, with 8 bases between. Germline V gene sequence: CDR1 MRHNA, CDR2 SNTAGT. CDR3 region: CASSTDSNQPQHF. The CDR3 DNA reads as TGTGCCAGCTCGACAGATAGCAATCAGCCCCAGCATTTT.

CDR3 bases: TGTGCCAGCAGCCCCCAGGGACTAGCAGGAGAGACCCAGTACTTC. Amino acid sequence: CASSPQGLAGETQYF. This chain links TRBV7-3 with TRBJ2-5; TRBD2 aligns across 9 bases. The germline gives CDR1 SGHTA, CDR2 FQGTGA. This CDR3 has 15 amino acids. V trimming: 5 bases; J trimming: 4 bases; junction bases outside the gene matches: 8. Together with reference TRBV7-3 and TRBJ2-5, the CDR3 gives the full variable domain: GAGVSQTPSNKVTEKGKYVELRCDPISGHTALYWYRQSLGQGPEFLIYFQGTGAADDSGLPNDRFFAVRPEGSVSTLKIQRTERGDSAVYLCASSPQGLAGETQYFGPGTRLLVL.

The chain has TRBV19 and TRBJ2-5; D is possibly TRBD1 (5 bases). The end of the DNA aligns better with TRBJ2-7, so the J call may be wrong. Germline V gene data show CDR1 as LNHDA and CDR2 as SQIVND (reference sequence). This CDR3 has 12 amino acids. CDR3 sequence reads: CASGAGPYEQYF. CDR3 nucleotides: TGTGCCAGTGGGGCAGGGCCCTACGAGCAGTACTTC.

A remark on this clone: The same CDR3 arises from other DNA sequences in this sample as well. CDR3 loop: CASSLDSEQYF. CDR3 DNA: TGCGCCAGCAGCTTGGACTCCGAGCAGTACTTC. The V call is TRBV5-1, the J call TRBJ2-7, with D uncertain. This CDR3 has 11 residues. Germline values: CDR1 SGHRS, CDR2 YFSETQ. Trimming stripped 0 bases from V and 6 bases from J, with 4 bases between.

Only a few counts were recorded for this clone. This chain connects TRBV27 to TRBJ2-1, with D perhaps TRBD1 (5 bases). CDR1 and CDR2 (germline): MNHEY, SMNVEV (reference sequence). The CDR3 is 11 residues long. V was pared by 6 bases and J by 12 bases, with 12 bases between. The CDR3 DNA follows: TGTGCCAGCAGAGGACATAGGTGGCAGTTCTTC. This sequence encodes CASRGHRWQFF.

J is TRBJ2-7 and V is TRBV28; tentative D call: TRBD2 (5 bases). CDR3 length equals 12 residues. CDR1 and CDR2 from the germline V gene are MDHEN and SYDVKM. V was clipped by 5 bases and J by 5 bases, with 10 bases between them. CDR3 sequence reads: CASSTGYDEQYF. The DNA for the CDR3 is TGTGCCAGCAGTACGGGGTACGACGAGCAGTACTTC. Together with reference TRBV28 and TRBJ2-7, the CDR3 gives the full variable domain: DVKVTQSSRYLVKRTGEKVFLECVQDMDHENMFWYRQDPGLGLRLIYFSYDVKMKEKGDIPEGYSVSREKKERFSLILESASTNQTSMYLCASSTGYDEQYFGPGTRLTVT.

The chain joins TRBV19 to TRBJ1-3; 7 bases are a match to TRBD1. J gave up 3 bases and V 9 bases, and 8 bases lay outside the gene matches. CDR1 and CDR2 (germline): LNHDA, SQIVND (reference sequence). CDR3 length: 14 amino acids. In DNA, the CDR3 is TGTGCCAGCCTGGACAGGATGGTTGGAAACACCATATATTTT. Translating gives CASLDRMVGNTIYF.

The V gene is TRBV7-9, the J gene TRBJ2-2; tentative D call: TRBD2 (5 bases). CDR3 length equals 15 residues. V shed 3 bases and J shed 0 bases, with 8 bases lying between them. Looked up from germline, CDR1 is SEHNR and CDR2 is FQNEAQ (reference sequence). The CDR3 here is CASSFAGPNTGELFF. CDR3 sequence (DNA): TGTGCCAGCAGCTTCGCGGGTCCGAACACCGGGGAGCTGTTTTTT.

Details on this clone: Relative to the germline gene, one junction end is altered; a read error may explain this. CDR3 bases: TGTGCCACCAGTAAAGAGGGGAAGAACACTGAAGCTTTCTTT. This sequence encodes CATSKEGKNTEAFF. The genes are TRBV10-3 and TRBJ1-1, with a tentative D call TRBD1 (5 bases). CDR3 length: 14 residues. The germline V gene encodes CDR1 ENHRY and CDR2 SYGVKD.

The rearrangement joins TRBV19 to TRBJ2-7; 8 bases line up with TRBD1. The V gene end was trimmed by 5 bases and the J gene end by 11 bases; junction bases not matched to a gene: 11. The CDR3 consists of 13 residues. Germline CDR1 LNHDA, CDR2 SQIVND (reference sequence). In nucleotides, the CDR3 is TGTGCCAGTAGTCCAGCAATCCCGGGACAGGAGTACTTC. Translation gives CASSPAIPGQEYF.

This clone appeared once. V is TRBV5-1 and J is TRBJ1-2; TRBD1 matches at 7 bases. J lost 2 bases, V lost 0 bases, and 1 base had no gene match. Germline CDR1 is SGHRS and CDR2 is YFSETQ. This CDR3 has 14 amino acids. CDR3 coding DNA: TGCGCCAGCAGCTTGGACAGGGGAAACTATGGCTACACCTTC. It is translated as CASSLDRGNYGYTF. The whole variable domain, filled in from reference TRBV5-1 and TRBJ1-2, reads KAGVTQTPRYLIKTRGQQVTLSCSPISGHRSVSWYQQTPGQGLQFLFEYFSETQRNKGNFPGRFSGRQFSNSRSEMNVSTLELGDSALYLCASSLDRGNYGYTFGSGTRLTVV.

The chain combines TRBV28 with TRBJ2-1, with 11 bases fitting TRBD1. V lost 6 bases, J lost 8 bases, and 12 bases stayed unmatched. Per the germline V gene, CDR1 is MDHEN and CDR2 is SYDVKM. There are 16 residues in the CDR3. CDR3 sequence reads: CASSLPGTGGRDEQFF. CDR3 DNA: TGTGCCAGCAGCCTGCCGGGGACAGGGGGTAGGGATGAGCAGTTCTTC.

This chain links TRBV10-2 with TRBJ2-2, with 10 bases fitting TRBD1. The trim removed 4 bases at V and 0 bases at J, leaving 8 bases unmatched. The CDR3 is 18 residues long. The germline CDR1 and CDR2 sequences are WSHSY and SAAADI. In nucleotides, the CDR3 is TGCGCCAGCAGTGCGGCGGGCGGACAGGGGGCGAACACCGGGGAGCTGTTTTTT. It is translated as CASSAAGGQGANTGELFF.

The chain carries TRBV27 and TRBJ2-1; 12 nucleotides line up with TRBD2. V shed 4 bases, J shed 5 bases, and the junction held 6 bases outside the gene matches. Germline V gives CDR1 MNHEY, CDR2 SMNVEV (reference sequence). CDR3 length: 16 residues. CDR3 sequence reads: CASSWGLAGGDNEQFF. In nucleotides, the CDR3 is TGTGCCAGCAGTTGGGGGCTAGCGGGAGGGGACAATGAGCAGTTCTTC.